What follows is one TCR beta chain and its context. Its antigen is undetermined. This sample stems from a study of cytomegalovirus exposure and HLA in healthy donors. The wider study: A prior analysis found fewer than 120 million unique TCR beta sequences from roughly 180 million T cells.

Germline CDR1 is MNHNS and CDR2 is SASEGT. This CDR3 is 15 amino acids long. With 2 bases clipped from V and 4 bases from J, the junction kept 2 bases outside the gene matches. The study, taken as a whole, reports: V segments that were indistinguishable, TRBV6-2 and TRBV6-3 among them, were omitted from analysis.

The primer mix had 60 Vbeta and 13 Jbeta primers. In the original analysis: In a later analysis, of around 83 million unique beta chains, around 11 million appeared in at least two donors. Some clones are missing from TCRdb's copy, which holds only in-frame ones; the method was immunoSEQ multiplex PCR. The V and J calls and the clone size are those of that table, but D and trimming were determined from the DNA. Here the sample spans around 68,000 clones, about 85% being singletons. The chain recombines TRBV6-1 with TRBJ2-5; 12 bases fit TRBD2. The TCR sequence derives from a female donor in good health and CMV-seronegative. Specimen: PBMCs. The CDR3 reads CASSELAGGPETQYF. The CDR3 DNA reads as TGTGCCAGCAGTGAACTAGCGGGGGGGCCAGAGACCCAGTACTTC.